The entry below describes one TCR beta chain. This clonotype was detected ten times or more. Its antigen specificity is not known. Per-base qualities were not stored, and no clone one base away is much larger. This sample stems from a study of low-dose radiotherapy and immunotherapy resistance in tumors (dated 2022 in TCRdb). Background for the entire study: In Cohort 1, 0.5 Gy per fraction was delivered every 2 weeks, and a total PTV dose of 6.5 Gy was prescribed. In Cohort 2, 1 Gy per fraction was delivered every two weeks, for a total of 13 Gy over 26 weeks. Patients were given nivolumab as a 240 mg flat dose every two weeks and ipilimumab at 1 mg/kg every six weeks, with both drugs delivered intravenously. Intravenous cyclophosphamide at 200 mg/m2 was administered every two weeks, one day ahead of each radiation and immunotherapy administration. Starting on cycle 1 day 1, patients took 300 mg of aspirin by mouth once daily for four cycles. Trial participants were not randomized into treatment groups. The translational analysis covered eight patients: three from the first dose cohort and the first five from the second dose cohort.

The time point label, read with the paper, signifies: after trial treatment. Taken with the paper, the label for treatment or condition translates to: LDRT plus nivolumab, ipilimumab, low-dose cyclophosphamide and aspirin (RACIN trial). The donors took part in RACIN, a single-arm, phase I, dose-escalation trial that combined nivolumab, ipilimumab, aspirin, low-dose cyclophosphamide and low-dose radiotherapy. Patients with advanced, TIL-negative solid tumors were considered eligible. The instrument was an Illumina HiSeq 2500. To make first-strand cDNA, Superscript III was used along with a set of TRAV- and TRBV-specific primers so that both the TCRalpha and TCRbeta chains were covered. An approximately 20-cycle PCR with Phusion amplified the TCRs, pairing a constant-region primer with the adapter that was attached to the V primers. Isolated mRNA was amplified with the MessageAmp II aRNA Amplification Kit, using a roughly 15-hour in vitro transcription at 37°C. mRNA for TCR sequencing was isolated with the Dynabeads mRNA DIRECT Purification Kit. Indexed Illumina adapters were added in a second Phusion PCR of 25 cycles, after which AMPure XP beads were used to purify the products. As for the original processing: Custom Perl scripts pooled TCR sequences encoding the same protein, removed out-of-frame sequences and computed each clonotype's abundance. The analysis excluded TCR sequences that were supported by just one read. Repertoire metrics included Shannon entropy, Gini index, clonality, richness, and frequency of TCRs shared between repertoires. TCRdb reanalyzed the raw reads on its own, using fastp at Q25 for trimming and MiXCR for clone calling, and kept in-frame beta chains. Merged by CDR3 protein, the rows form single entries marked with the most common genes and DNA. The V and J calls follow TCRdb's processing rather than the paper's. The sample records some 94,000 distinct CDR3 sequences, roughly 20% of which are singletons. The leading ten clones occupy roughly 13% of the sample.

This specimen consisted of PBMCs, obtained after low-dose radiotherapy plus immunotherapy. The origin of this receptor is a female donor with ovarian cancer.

The CDR3 region reads CASRLLAGTDTQYF. DNA sequence: TGTGCCAGCAGGCTACTAGCGGGAACAGATACGCAGTATTTT. The V and J genes are TRBV6-2 or TRBV6-3 and TRBJ2-3, with 10 junctional bases fitting TRBD2. The CDR3 numbers 14 residues from cysteine through phenylalanine. Only the CDR3 portion is preserved as DNA: 42 bases, with reading frame beginning at the first base. V is pruned by 6 bases and J by 3 bases, leaving 3 bases of the junction without a gene match. CDR1 and CDR2 (MNHEY, SVGEGT) derive from the germline V gene.